This entry describes one T cell receptor (beta chain). The record originates from a study of blood T cell repertoires in COVID-19. Data came from immunoSEQ multiplex PCR; TCRdb stores just in-frame clones and leaves some out. Seen here are some 94,000 clones, around 85% observed once, and the top ten hold about 17%. Followed longitudinally, the Seattle patients had been enrolled during active infection. The source of this sequence is a woman aged 55-69 years with COVID-19, enrolled during active disease. The specimen sequenced was peripheral blood.

The CDR3 region has the DNA TGCGCCAGCAGCTTGGCTGGAGGGGGAGGGTACAATGAGCAGTTCTTC. Its protein product is CASSLAGGGGYNEQFF. The genes are TRBV5-1 and TRBJ2-1, with D possibly being TRBD2 (7 bases). CDR1 SGHRS and CDR2 YFSETQ come from the germline V gene. Trimming stripped 0 bases from V and 4 bases from J, with 14 bases between. The CDR3 spans 16 residues.